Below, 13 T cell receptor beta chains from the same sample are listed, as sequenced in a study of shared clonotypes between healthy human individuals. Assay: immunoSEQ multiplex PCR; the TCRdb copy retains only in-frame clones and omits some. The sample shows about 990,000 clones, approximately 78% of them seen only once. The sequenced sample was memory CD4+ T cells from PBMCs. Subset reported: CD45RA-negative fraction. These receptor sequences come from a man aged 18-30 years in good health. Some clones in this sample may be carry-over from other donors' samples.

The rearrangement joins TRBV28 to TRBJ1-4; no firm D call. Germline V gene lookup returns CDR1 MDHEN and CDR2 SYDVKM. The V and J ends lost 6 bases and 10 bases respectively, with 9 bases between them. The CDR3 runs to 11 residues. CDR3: CASSPDRKLFF. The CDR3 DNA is TGTGCCAGCAGCCCCGACCGAAAACTGTTTTTT.

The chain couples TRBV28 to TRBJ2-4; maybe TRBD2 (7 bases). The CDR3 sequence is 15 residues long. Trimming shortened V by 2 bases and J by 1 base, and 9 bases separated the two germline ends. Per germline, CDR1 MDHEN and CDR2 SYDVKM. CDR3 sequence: CASSLAGAAKNIQYF. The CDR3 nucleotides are TGTGCCAGCAGTTTAGCGGGGGCTGCCAAAAACATTCAGTACTTC. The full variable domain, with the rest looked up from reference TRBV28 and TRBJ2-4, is DVKVTQSSRYLVKRTGEKVFLECVQDMDHENMFWYRQDPGLGLRLIYFSYDVKMKEKGDIPEGYSVSREKKERFSLILESASTNQTSMYLCASSLAGAAKNIQYFGAGTRLSVL.

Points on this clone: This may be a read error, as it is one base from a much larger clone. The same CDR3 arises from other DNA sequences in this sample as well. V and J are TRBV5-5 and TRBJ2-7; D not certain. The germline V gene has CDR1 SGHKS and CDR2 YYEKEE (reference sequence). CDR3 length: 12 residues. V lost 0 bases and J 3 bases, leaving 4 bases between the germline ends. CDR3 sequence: CASSLGGYEQYF. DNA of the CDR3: TGTGCCAGCAGCTTGGGGGGCTACGAGCAGTACTTC.

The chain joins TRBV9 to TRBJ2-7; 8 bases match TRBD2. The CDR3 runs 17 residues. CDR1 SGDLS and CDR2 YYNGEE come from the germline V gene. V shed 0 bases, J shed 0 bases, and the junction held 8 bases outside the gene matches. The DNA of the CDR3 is TGTGCCAGCAGCGTAGCGGCCGGGACTAGTTCCTCCTACGAGCAGTACTTC. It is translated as CASSVAAGTSSSYEQYF.

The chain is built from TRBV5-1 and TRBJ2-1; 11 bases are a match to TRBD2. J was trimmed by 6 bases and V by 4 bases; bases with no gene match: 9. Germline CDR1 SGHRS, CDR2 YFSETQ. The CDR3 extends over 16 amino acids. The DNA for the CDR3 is TGCGCCAGCAGCGGGGGGACTAGCGGAGAAGTCAATGAGCAGTTCTTC. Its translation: CASSGGTSGEVNEQFF.

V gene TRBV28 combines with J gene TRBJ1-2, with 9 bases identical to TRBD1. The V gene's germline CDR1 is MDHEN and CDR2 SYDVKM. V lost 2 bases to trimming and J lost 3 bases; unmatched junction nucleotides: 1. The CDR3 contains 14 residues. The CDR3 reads CASSLGDRDYGYTF. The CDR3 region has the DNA TGTGCCAGCAGTTTAGGGGACAGGGACTATGGCTACACCTTC.

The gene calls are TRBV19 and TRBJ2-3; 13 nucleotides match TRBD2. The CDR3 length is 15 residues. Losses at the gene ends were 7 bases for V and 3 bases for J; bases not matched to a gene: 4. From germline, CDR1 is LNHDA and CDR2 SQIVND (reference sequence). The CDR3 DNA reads TGTGCCAGTACCCTGACTAGCGGGAGGACAGATACGCAGTATTTT. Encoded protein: CASTLTSGRTDTQYF. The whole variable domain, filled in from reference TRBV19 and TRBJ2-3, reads DGGITQSPKYLFRKEGQNVTLSCEQNLNHDAMYWYRQDPGQGLRLIYYSQIVNDFQKGDIAEGYSVSREKKESFPLTVTSAQKNPTAFYLCASTLTSGRTDTQYFGPGTRLTVL.

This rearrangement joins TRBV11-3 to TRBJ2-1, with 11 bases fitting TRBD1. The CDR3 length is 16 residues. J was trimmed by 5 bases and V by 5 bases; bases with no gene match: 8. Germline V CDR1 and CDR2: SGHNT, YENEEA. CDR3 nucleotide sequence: TGTGCCAGCAGCCGCCCTGGACAGGGGGCGAACAATGAGCAGTTCTTC. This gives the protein CASSRPGQGANNEQFF.

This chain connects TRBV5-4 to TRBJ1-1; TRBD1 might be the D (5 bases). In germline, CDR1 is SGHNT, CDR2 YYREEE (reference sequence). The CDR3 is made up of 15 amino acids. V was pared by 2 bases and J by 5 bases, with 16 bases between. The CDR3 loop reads CASSFPGGLVTEAFF. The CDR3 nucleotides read TGTGCCAGCAGCTTCCCGGGGGGACTTGTTACTGAAGCTTTCTTT.

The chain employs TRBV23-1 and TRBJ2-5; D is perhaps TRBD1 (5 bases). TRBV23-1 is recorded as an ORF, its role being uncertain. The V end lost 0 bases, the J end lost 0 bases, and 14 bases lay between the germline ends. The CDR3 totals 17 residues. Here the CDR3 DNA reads TGCGCCAGCAGTCAATCGTGGGTGACAGCCCACCAAGAGACCCAGTACTTC. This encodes CASSQSWVTAHQETQYF.

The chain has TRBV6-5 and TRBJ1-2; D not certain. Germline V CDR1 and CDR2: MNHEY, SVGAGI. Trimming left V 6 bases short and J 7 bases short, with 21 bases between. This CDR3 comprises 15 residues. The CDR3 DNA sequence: TGTGCCAGCAGGTTCCCCGGTCCACTTTCTCTTGGCTACACCTTC. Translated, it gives CASRFPGPLSLGYTF.

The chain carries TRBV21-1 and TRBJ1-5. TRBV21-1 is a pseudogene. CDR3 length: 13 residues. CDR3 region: CASSFRGGQPQHF. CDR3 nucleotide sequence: TGTGCCAGCAGCTTCAGGGGAGGTCAGCCCCAGCATTTT.

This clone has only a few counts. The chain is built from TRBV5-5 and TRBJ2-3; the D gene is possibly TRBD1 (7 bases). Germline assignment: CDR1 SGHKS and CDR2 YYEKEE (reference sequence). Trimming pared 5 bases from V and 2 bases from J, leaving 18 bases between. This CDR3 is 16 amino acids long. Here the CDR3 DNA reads TGTGCCAGCAGTCCTCGCCCCAGGGGGGACACAGATACGCAGTATTTT. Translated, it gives CASSPRPRGDTDTQYF.